One and the same sample provided the 28 T cell receptor beta chains below, sequenced in a study of shared clonotypes between healthy human individuals. Assay: immunoSEQ multiplex PCR; the TCRdb copy retains only in-frame clones and omits some. The sample records under 1,100,000 clones, more than 60% being singletons. Source material: memory CD4+ T cells sorted from blood. Subset defined: CD45RA-negative fraction. These TCRs come from a young man in good health.

On this clone: At the DNA level, this CDR3 is encoded by other sequences in the same sample as well. The chain is built from TRBV28 and TRBJ1-5; D gene uncertain. Germline assignment: CDR1 MDHEN and CDR2 SYDVKM. The CDR3 totals 13 residues. Trimming left V 3 bases short and J 7 bases short, with 10 bases between. The CDR3 DNA is TGTGCCAGCAGTTTGCGGGGAAGCCAGCCCCAGCATTTT. Its translation: CASSLRGSQPQHF.

The chain couples TRBV5-5 to TRBJ1-2; D call uncertain. Germline CDR1 reads SGHKS; CDR2 reads YYEKEE (reference sequence). This CDR3 comprises 13 residues. Trimming left V 4 bases short and J 0 bases short, with 7 bases between. CDR3 in amino acids: CASSLDTNYGYTF. In DNA, the CDR3 is TGTGCCAGCAGCCTAGACACTAACTATGGCTACACCTTC. The variable domain in full, with the rest retrieved from reference TRBV5-5 and TRBJ1-2, is DAGVTQSPTHLIKTRGQQVTLRCSPISGHKSVSWYQQVLGQGPQFIFQYYEKEERGRGNFPDRFSARQFPNYSSELNVNALLLGDSALYLCASSLDTNYGYTFGSGTRLTVV.

The J gene is TRBJ1-2, the V gene TRBV28; a possible D gene is TRBD1 (5 bases). Germline V gene lookup returns CDR1 MDHEN and CDR2 SYDVKM. The CDR3 covers 10 residues. The V gene lost 6 bases and the J gene lost 13 bases, with 12 bases spanning the gap. This CDR3 reads CASSGTQRTF. DNA of the CDR3: TGTGCCAGCAGCGGGACCCAGCGCACCTTC.

The chain combines TRBV9 with TRBJ2-1; D gene ambiguous. This CDR3 has 11 residues. CDR1 is SGDLS and CDR2 is YYNGEE in the germline V gene. Trimming left V 4 bases short and J 9 bases short, with 8 bases between. The CDR3 DNA follows: TGTGCCAGCAGCCTCGGTAGTGAGCAGTTCTTC. It encodes CASSLGSEQFF.

V is TRBV11-3 and J is TRBJ1-1; 10 bases match TRBD1. V was pared by 7 bases and J by 3 bases, with 5 bases of the junction left unmatched. CDR3 length: 14 residues. CDR1 SGHNT and CDR2 YENEEA come from the germline V gene. CDR3 nucleotide sequence: TGTGCCAGCAACTCGGGACAGGGGTACACTGAAGCTTTCTTT. Its protein product is CASNSGQGYTEAFF.

This chain connects TRBV7-9 to TRBJ2-2; D is ambiguous. V lost 2 bases to trimming and J lost 6 bases, with 13 bases between them. Germline V gene data show CDR1 as SEHNR and CDR2 as FQNEAQ (reference sequence). This CDR3 is 15 amino acids long. The CDR3 is CASSLLGFLSGELFF. CDR3 sequence (DNA): TGTGCCAGCAGCTTACTTGGGTTTTTGTCCGGGGAGCTGTTTTTT.

Points on this clone: This likely reflects a read error, since a far larger clone is one base away. At the DNA level, this CDR3 is encoded by other sequences in the same sample as well. This chain links TRBV5-6 with TRBJ1-4, with D possibly being TRBD1 (6 bases). The V end lost 1 base, the J end lost 0 bases, and 19 bases lay between the germline ends. CDR3 length equals 19 residues. Germline V gene sequence: CDR1 SGHDT, CDR2 YYEEEE. DNA for the CDR3: TGTGCCAGCAGCTTGAGAGGGGGAACAGGGCTATCAACTAATGAAAAACTGTTTTTT. This encodes CASSLRGGTGLSTNEKLFF.

The V and J genes are TRBV21-1 and TRBJ1-5; the table calls TRBD1, which could not be checked here. TRBV21-1 is flagged as a pseudogene. The CDR3 length is 13 residues. This CDR3 reads CARGTVSNQPQHF. In DNA, the CDR3 is TGTGCCAGGGGGACAGTGAGCAATCAGCCCCAGCATTTT.

In its sample, this clone was seen many times. The chain links TRBV6-1 to TRBJ1-2, with TRBD1 matching 9 bases. The CDR3 length is 14 residues. The germline gives CDR1 MNHNS, CDR2 SASEGT. V shed 5 bases and J 2 bases; nucleotides not matched to a gene: 3. CDR3 amino acids: CASSPGTGNYGYTF. CDR3 nucleotide sequence: TGTGCCAGCAGTCCCGGGACAGGGAACTATGGCTACACCTTC.

This clone has a handful of counts. J is TRBJ1-6 and V is TRBV4-3; D unresolved. The CDR3 sequence is 15 residues long. Germline-derived CDR1 and CDR2 are LGHNA and YSLEER. V was trimmed by 1 base and J by 9 bases, leaving 13 bases between them. Written as DNA, the CDR3 is TGCGCCAGCAGCCAAGGAGAAAAAAAGGGTTCACCCCTCCACTTT. Its protein product is CASSQGEKKGSPLHF.

In its sample, this clone was seen a few times. This chain joins TRBV7-3 and TRBJ1-1; perhaps TRBD1 as D (5 bases). This CDR3 contains 13 residues. Trimming removed 0 bases from V and 6 bases from J, with 8 bases in between. Per the germline V gene, CDR1 is SGHTA and CDR2 is FQGTGA. CDR3 DNA sequence: TGTGCCAGCAGCTTAACTCGGGACGCTGAAGCTTTCTTT. The encoded protein is CASSLTRDAEAFF.

The chain recombines TRBV7-2 with TRBJ2-7; 10 bases match TRBD2. The CDR3 has 18 residues. V dropped 0 bases and J dropped 0; count of bases not matched to a gene: 8. Germline CDR1 reads SGHTA; CDR2 reads FQGNSA. The CDR3 loop is CASSLASGRKSDSYEQYF. In DNA form, the CDR3 reads TGTGCCAGCAGCTTAGCTAGCGGGAGGAAATCGGACTCCTACGAGCAGTACTTC.

The chain has TRBV5-1 and TRBJ1-2; D is ambiguous. V was trimmed by 0 bases and J by 13 bases, leaving 19 bases between them. This CDR3 has 14 residues. From germline, CDR1 is SGHRS and CDR2 YFSETQ. The CDR3 here is CASSLDLGVYDTTF. The CDR3, as DNA: TGCGCCAGCAGCTTGGATCTCGGGGTCTATGATACCACCTTC.

The chain is built from TRBV9 and TRBJ2-1, with 8 bases aligning to TRBD2. J gave up 8 bases and V 0 bases, and 10 bases lay outside the gene matches. The CDR3 consists of 16 residues. Germline CDR1 SGDLS, CDR2 YYNGEE. In DNA, the CDR3 is TGTGCCAGCAGCGTAGGGCGAGCGGGAGTTCTCGATGAGCAGTTCTTC. It translates to CASSVGRAGVLDEQFF.

The chain uses TRBV28 and TRBJ1-4; perhaps TRBD1 as D (5 bases). Germline values: CDR1 MDHEN, CDR2 SYDVKM. V was cut by 5 bases and J by 4 bases, with 17 bases left in between. This CDR3 is 16 amino acids long. This chain's CDR3 is CASSRQEAGINEKLFF. The CDR3 DNA follows: TGTGCCAGCAGTCGCCAGGAGGCAGGGATTAATGAAAAACTGTTTTTT.

This rearrangement joins TRBV5-4 to TRBJ1-4; possibly TRBD1 for D (5 bases). Per germline, CDR1 SGHNT and CDR2 YYREEE (reference sequence). The CDR3 runs to 16 residues. Between the trimmed V and J ends, which lost 2 bases and 0 bases, there was a span of 11 bases. Here the CDR3 reads CASSFAGRTTNEKLFF. CDR3 nucleotide sequence: TGTGCCAGCAGCTTCGCAGGGCGGACAACTAATGAAAAACTGTTTTTT.

The chain has TRBV6-1 and TRBJ1-5, with D uncertain. V gave up 10 bases and J gave up 2 bases, with 15 bases separating them. This CDR3 region has 14 residues. Germline CDR1 reads MNHNS; CDR2 reads SASEGT. The CDR3 loop is CATLWGVGNQPQHF. The CDR3 bases are TGTGCCACCTTATGGGGAGTTGGCAATCAGCCCCAGCATTTT.

The chain couples TRBV10-2 to TRBJ2-7; D is perhaps TRBD2 (7 bases). CDR3 length: 16 amino acids. Germline loops: CDR1 WSHSY, CDR2 SAAADI. Trimming took 6 bases from V and 3 from J, leaving 21 bases between them. The CDR3: CASSGGRGRAYYEQYF. CDR3 DNA: TGCGCCAGCAGCGGGGGGCGAGGCAGGGCCTACTACGAGCAGTACTTC.

This sequence joins TRBV6-1 and TRBJ2-1; D is possibly TRBD1 or TRBD2 (6 bases each). Trimming took off 8 bases at V and 6 bases at J, with 20 bases between the two ends. CDR1 MNHNS and CDR2 SASEGT come from the germline V gene. This CDR3 has 15 amino acids. The CDR3 here is CASAGSGGRINEQFF. The CDR3 region has the DNA TGTGCCAGCGCCGGGTCCGGGGGCCGTATCAATGAGCAGTTCTTC.

About this clone: Different DNA sequences within this sample yield the same CDR3. The chain recombines TRBV18 with TRBJ2-7, with 9 nucleotides matching TRBD2. The CDR3 runs to 15 residues. From germline, CDR1 is KGHSH and CDR2 LQKENI. Trimming cost V 3 bases and J 3 bases; bases outside gene matches: 6. The chain's CDR3 is CASSPPSGKVYEQYF. DNA for the CDR3: TGTGCCAGCTCACCCCCTAGCGGGAAAGTCTACGAGCAGTACTTC.

The chain combines TRBV18 with TRBJ1-3; D unclear. This CDR3 comprises 13 residues. Per germline, CDR1 KGHSH and CDR2 LQKENI. V was trimmed by 6 bases and J by 4 bases, leaving 10 bases between them. As DNA, the CDR3 is TGTGCCAGCTCCCCCCAGCGGGGAAACACCATATATTTT. It is translated as CASSPQRGNTIYF.

This clone was observed a few times. The chain couples TRBV6-1 to TRBJ2-3, with 9 positions matching TRBD1. V shed 7 bases and J 0 bases; nucleotides not matched to a gene: 5. This CDR3 contains 15 residues. Per germline, CDR1 MNHNS and CDR2 SASEGT. CDR3 sequence: CASIKGQGSTDTQYF. As DNA, the CDR3 is TGTGCCAGCATCAAGGGACAGGGAAGCACAGATACGCAGTATTTT.

A few counts support this clone. V and J are TRBV11-2 and TRBJ2-7; 10 nucleotides line up with TRBD1. Germline V CDR1 and CDR2: SGHAT, FQNNGV. V lost 1 base to trimming and J lost 5 bases; unmatched junction nucleotides: 5. The CDR3 is 15 amino acids. This CDR3 reads CASSLVGTGVDEQYF. The CDR3 nucleotides read TGTGCCAGCAGCTTAGTTGGGACAGGGGTCGACGAGCAGTACTTC.

The chain joins TRBV27 to TRBJ1-5; D might be TRBD1 (6 bases). Germline CDR1 and CDR2: MNHEY and SMNVEV (reference sequence). The V end lost 6 bases, the J end lost 4 bases, and 10 bases lay between the germline ends. The CDR3 extends over 13 amino acids. CDR3 in DNA: TGTGCCAGCAGAGGACAGAATAATCAGCCCCAGCATTTT. This gives the protein CASRGQNNQPQHF.

V usage is TRBV2 and J usage is TRBJ2-5, with TRBD1 matching over 8 bases. In germline, CDR1 is SNHLY, CDR2 FYNNEI. The CDR3 covers 14 residues. Trimming at V came to 4 bases and at J to 5 bases, leaving 6 bases not matched to a gene. CDR3 region: CASSGGQGWETQYF. The CDR3 DNA is TGTGCCAGCAGTGGCGGACAGGGTTGGGAGACCCAGTACTTC. The variable domain in full, with the rest retrieved from reference TRBV2 and TRBJ2-5, is EPEVTQTPSHQVTQMGQEVILRCVPISNHLYFYWYRQILGQKVEFLVSFYNNEISEKSEIFDDQFSVERPDGSNFTLKIRSTKLEDSAMYFCASSGGQGWETQYFGPGTRLLVL.

This clone was counted between two and nine times. The V and J genes are TRBV2 and TRBJ2-2, with no clear D. Trimming stripped 7 bases from V and 2 bases from J, with 11 bases between. The length of the CDR3 is 14 residues. Germline V CDR1 and CDR2: SNHLY, FYNNEI. The CDR3 sequence: CASKSKVNTGELFF. The CDR3 DNA follows: TGTGCCAGCAAGTCTAAGGTTAACACCGGGGAGCTGTTTTTT.

This clone has a handful of counts. The rearrangement uses TRBV7-2 and TRBJ2-2, with 8 bases that match TRBD1. Looked up from germline, CDR1 is SGHTA and CDR2 is FQGNSA. The J segment lost 9 bases and the V segment lost 5 bases, leaving 8 bases of the junction unmatched. The CDR3 loop spans 14 amino acids. CDR3 bases: TGTGCCAGCAGCAAAGGACAGGGTGGCTGGGAGCTGTTTTTT. Encoded protein: CASSKGQGGWELFF.

This chain uses TRBV18 with TRBJ1-6; a possible D gene is TRBD1 (6 bases). This CDR3 is 15 amino acids long. V was cut by 5 bases and J by 7 bases, with 15 bases left in between. The germline gives CDR1 KGHSH, CDR2 LQKENI. Here the CDR3 DNA reads TGTGCCAGCTCAACATCGGACAGCGAAAATTCACCCCTCCACTTT. Protein: CASSTSDSENSPLHF.